This T cell receptor beta chain was profiled in a study of blood T cells in healthy people across ages. This clonotype was detected ten times or more. Primers used in a second PCR of roughly 6 to 12 cycles were a sample-barcoded 5' primer and a J-beta primer mix. TCRdb re-derived calls from the 5' RACE reads in MiXCR, one entry per CDR3 protein. The top ten clones hold roughly 14% of a sample with 650,000 or so distinct CDR3 sequences, about 51% of them seen once. The V gene's germline CDR1 is MNHEY and CDR2 SMNVEV (reference sequence). The CDR3 extends over 15 amino acids. Trimming cost V 5 bases and J 3 bases, with 13 bases left between them.

The V gene is TRBV27, the J gene TRBJ1-4; D is perhaps TRBD1 (5 bases). The TCR comes from a woman aged 80 or over in good health. The sequenced sample was blood. CDR3 protein: CASSPGRTSNEKLFF. The CDR3, as DNA: TGTGCCAGCAGTCCGGGACGGACCTCTAATGAAAAACTGTTTTTT.